This T cell receptor (beta chain) comes out of a study of blood T cell repertoires in COVID-19. Measured with immunoSEQ multiplex PCR; TCRdb has only the in-frame clones, and not every one. The data show 450,000 or so clones, 90% seen once. CDR3 length: 15 amino acids. The germline V gene has CDR1 SGHRS and CDR2 YFSETQ. With 0 bases clipped from V and 4 bases from J, the junction kept 4 bases outside the gene matches. The V gene is TRBV5-1, the J gene TRBJ2-1; 7 bases match TRBD2. The TCR originated in a man between 18 and 35 years old who had recovered from COVID-19. The sample comprised PBMCs or T cells enriched from blood (not recorded which). The CDR3 loop reads CASSLGTSAYNEQFF. The CDR3 DNA reads TGCGCCAGCAGCTTGGGTACTAGCGCGTACAATGAGCAGTTCTTC.